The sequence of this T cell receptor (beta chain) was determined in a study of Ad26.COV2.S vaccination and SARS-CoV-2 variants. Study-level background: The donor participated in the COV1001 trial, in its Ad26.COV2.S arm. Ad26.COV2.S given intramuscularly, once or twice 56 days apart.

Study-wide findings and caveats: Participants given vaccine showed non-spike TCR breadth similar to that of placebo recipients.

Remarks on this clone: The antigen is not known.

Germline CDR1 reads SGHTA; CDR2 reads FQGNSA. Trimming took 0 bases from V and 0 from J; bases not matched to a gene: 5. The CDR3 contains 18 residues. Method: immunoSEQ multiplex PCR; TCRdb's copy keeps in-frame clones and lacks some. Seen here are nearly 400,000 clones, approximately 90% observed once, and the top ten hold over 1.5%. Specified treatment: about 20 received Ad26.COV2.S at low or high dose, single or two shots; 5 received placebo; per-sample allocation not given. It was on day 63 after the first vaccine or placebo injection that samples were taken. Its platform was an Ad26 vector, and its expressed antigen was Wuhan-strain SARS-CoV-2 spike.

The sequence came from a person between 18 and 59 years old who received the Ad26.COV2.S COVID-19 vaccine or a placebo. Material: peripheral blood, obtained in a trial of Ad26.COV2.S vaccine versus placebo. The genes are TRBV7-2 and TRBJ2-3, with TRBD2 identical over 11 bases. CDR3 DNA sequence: TGTGCCAGCAGCTTAGCCCCGTGGACTAGCGGGAGCACAGATACGCAGTATTTT. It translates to CASSLAPWTSGSTDTQYF. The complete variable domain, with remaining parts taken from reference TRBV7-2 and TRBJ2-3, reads GAGVSQSPSNKVTEKGKDVELRCDPISGHTALYWYRQSLGQGLEFLIYFQGNSAPDKSGLPSDRFSAERTGGSVSTLTIQRTQQEDSAVYLCASSLAPWTSGSTDTQYFGPGTRLTVL.